This passage covers 10 T cell receptor beta chains from one sample sequenced in a study of spatial heterogeneity in lung cancer. This sample's time point: blood at routine non-recurrence follow-up after resection. One entry per CDR3 protein results from TCRdb running MiXCR on the 5' RACE reads. The table records about 70,000 distinct CDR3 sequences, roughly 9% of them present only once. The source material was PBMCs, sampled at follow-up. The receptor source for this set is a female donor with early-stage non-small cell lung cancer.

Ten or more counts support this clonotype. The rearrangement links TRBV3-1 to TRBJ1-2, with D unresolved. Germline CDR1 reads LGHDT; CDR2 reads YNNKEL (reference sequence). V dropped 5 bases and J dropped 6 bases, with 16 bases sitting between them. This CDR3 has 14 amino acids. The CDR3 is CASSGVLVGDGYTF. The CDR3 nucleotides read TGTGCCAGCAGCGGGGTCCTGGTGGGTGATGGCTACACCTTC.

This clonotype was picked up many times. The chain recombines TRBV7-9 with TRBJ1-1; weak D call: TRBD1 (6 bases). The CDR3 covers 14 residues. CDR1 SEHNR and CDR2 FQNEAQ come from the germline V gene (reference sequence). The V gene lost 2 bases and the J gene lost 4 bases, with 11 bases spanning the gap. The CDR3 region is CASSLTGFGTEAFF. The CDR3 nucleotides read TGTGCCAGCAGCTTAACAGGGTTCGGCACTGAAGCTTTCTTT.

At least ten counts were recorded for this clonotype. The V gene is TRBV29-1, the J gene TRBJ1-2; D is unclear. The CDR3 spans 11 residues. With 7 bases removed from V and 3 bases from J, the gap between germline ends came to 9 bases. CDR1 and CDR2 from the germline V gene are SQVTM and ANQGSEA. In nucleotides, the CDR3 is TGCAGCGGAGGAACTGACTATGGCTACACCTTC. Protein product: CSGGTDYGYTF.

This clonotype came up many times. The V gene is TRBV19, the J gene TRBJ2-6; D is uncertain. This CDR3 contains 14 residues. Deletions cut 8 bases from V and 0 bases from J, with 8 bases between. The germline V gene encodes CDR1 LNHDA and CDR2 SQIVND (reference sequence). The CDR3 bases are TGTGCCAGTTCGCCCCACTCTGGGGCCAACGTCCTGACTTTC. It is translated as CASSPHSGANVLTF. Supplemented by reference TRBV19 and TRBJ2-6, the full variable domain reads DGGITQSPKYLFRKEGQNVTLSCEQNLNHDAMYWYRQDPGQGLRLIYYSQIVNDFQKGDIAEGYSVSREKKESFPLTVTSAQKNPTAFYLCASSPHSGANVLTFGAGSRLTVL.

This clonotype occurred many times. The chain uses TRBV7-9 and TRBJ1-3; D ambiguous. The germline gives CDR1 SEHNR, CDR2 FQNEAQ (reference sequence). V lost 1 base, J lost 4 bases, and 11 bases lay in between. This CDR3 comprises 15 residues. CDR3 region: CASSLDPGWGNTIYF. CDR3 in DNA: TGTGCCAGCAGCTTAGATCCGGGTTGGGGAAACACCATATATTTT. The complete variable domain, with remaining parts taken from reference TRBV7-9 and TRBJ1-3, reads DTGVSQNPRHKITKRGQNVTFRCDPISEHNRLYWYRQTLGQGPEFLTYFQNEAQLEKSRLLSDRFSAERPKGSFSTLEIQRTEQGDSAMYLCASSLDPGWGNTIYFGEGSWLTVV.

The table lists this clonotype with many counts. The CDR3 DNA reads TGTGCCAGCAGTGAGGGAAGACTAGCGGGTTCCTACGAGCAGTACTTC. It yields the protein CASSEGRLAGSYEQYF. V is TRBV2 and J is TRBJ2-7; 10 bases agree with TRBD2. This CDR3 has 16 residues. Looked up from germline, CDR1 is SNHLY and CDR2 is FYNNEI. V gave up 3 bases and J gave up 1 base; unmatched junction bases: 6. Based on the CDR3 plus reference TRBV2 and TRBJ2-7, the full variable domain is EPEVTQTPSHQVTQMGQEVILRCVPISNHLYFYWYRQILGQKVEFLVSFYNNEISEKSEIFDDQFSVERPDGSNFTLKIRSTKLEDSAMYFCASSEGRLAGSYEQYFGPGTRLTVT.

This clonotype was seen more than once but under ten times. The V call is TRBV6-6, the J call TRBJ2-2; 9 bases align to TRBD2. The length of the CDR3 is 14 residues. J gave up 6 bases and V 4 bases, and 3 bases lay outside the gene matches. Germline V gene sequence: CDR1 MNHNY, CDR2 SVGAGI (reference sequence). CDR3 residues: CASSFRLAAGELFF. The CDR3 bases are TGTGCCAGCAGTTTCCGACTAGCGGCCGGGGAGCTGTTTTTT.

This clonotype has only a few counts. The gene calls are TRBV28 and TRBJ1-3; D unresolved. The V gene's germline CDR1 is MDHEN and CDR2 SYDVKM. The CDR3 has 14 amino acids. The V and J ends lost 6 bases and 0 bases respectively, with 9 bases between them. Written as DNA, the CDR3 is TGTGCCAGCAGCTTGAGCATCTCTGGAAACACCATATATTTT. Translating it yields CASSLSISGNTIYF.

This clonotype has a count of ten or more. The chain links TRBV7-2 to TRBJ2-1; tentatively, D is TRBD2 (5 bases). CDR3 length equals 15 residues. The germline V gene has CDR1 SGHTA and CDR2 FQGNSA. Trimming removed 0 bases at V and 10 bases at J, with 16 bases between. The DNA for the CDR3 is TGTGCCAGCAGCTTAGCGGGAGCTCGTCGTGGGGAGCAGTTCTTC. Its translation: CASSLAGARRGEQFF. The full variable domain, with the rest looked up from reference TRBV7-2 and TRBJ2-1, is GAGVSQSPSNKVTEKGKDVELRCDPISGHTALYWYRQSLGQGLEFLIYFQGNSAPDKSGLPSDRFSAERTGGSVSTLTIQRTQQEDSAVYLCASSLAGARRGEQFFGPGTRLTVL.

This clonotype was observed many times. The chain recombines TRBV7-3 with TRBJ2-1; TRBD2 agrees at 10 bases. The CDR3 runs 14 residues. V dropped 5 bases and J dropped 5; count of bases not matched to a gene: 3. The V gene's germline CDR1 is SGHTA and CDR2 FQGTGA. CDR3 coding DNA: TGTGCCAGCAGCCCCGGGACTAGCGACAATGAGCAGTTCTTC. This encodes CASSPGTSDNEQFF.